Presented here are 21 T cell receptor beta chains from one specimen sequenced in a study of T cell responses to AZD1222 COVID-19 vaccine. Only in-frame clones appear in the TCRdb table, and some are missing; sequencing was by immunoSEQ multiplex PCR. The sample yields about 120,000 clones, 75% to 95% seen once. Here the sequenced sample was peripheral blood, taken on day 0 of AZD1222 vaccination. Every receptor here comes from an adult in good health.

The chain is built from TRBV19 and TRBJ1-6, with TRBD1 matching 9 bases. The CDR3 has 14 amino acids. V was clipped by 5 bases and J by 14 bases; unmatched bases: 10. The germline gives CDR1 LNHDA, CDR2 SQIVND (reference sequence). The CDR3 protein is CASSPTGGVLTLHF. CDR3 nucleotides: TGTGCCAGTAGTCCGACAGGGGGAGTTCTGACCCTCCACTTT.

The chain carries TRBV5-1 and TRBJ2-7, with 15 bases lining up with TRBD2. The CDR3 runs to 18 residues. Germline lookup yields CDR1 SGHRS and CDR2 YFSETQ. J was trimmed by 1 base and V by 4 bases; bases with no gene match: 9. The CDR3 DNA sequence: TGCGCCAGCAGCGGGGGACTAGCGGGAGGTCCCCATTCCTACGAGCAGTACTTC. It specifies CASSGGLAGGPHSYEQYF.

J is TRBJ2-1 and V is TRBV6-5, with D uncertain. The germline CDR1 and CDR2 sequences are MNHEY and SVGAGI. Trimming shortened V by 6 bases and J by 6 bases, and 15 bases separated the two germline ends. The CDR3 consists of 14 residues. CDR3 protein: CASSLGYTVNEQFF. The CDR3 DNA follows: TGTGCCAGCAGCCTGGGTTATACGGTCAATGAGCAGTTCTTC.

The chain links TRBV6-5 to TRBJ1-1; D remains ambiguous. CDR3 length: 14 amino acids. Trimming removed 0 bases at V and 1 base at J, with 6 bases between. Germline V gives CDR1 MNHEY, CDR2 SVGAGI. The CDR3 nucleotides read TGTGCCAGCAGTTACTCCGCGAGGAACACTGAAGCTTTCTTT. Residues: CASSYSARNTEAFF.

The genes are TRBV6-5 and TRBJ1-1, with no clear D. Trimming shortened V by 6 bases and J by 2 bases, and 13 bases separated the two germline ends. CDR1 is MNHEY and CDR2 is SVGAGI in the germline V gene. The length of the CDR3 is 14 residues. The CDR3 DNA follows: TGTGCCAGCAGGTTACCGGGGAGTAACACTGAAGCTTTCTTT. Its protein product is CASRLPGSNTEAFF.

The CDR3 DNA reads as TGCGCCAGCAGCTTGGGTAACCTGAACACTGAAGCTTTCTTT. It is translated as CASSLGNLNTEAFF. The rearrangement joins TRBV5-1 to TRBJ1-1, with D unclear. The CDR3 totals 14 residues. V was shortened by 0 bases and J by 0 bases, with 6 bases between the two germline ends. Germline assignment: CDR1 SGHRS and CDR2 YFSETQ.

The rearrangement joins TRBV27 to TRBJ1-2; D not certain. With 6 bases removed from V and 7 bases from J, the gap between germline ends came to 15 bases. The CDR3 sequence is 13 residues long. Germline values: CDR1 MNHEY, CDR2 SMNVEV (reference sequence). The CDR3 bases are TGTGCCAGCAGGAACACGGAAGAAGTTGGCTACACCTTC. Its translation: CASRNTEEVGYTF.

This clone was observed once. The V call is TRBV28, the J call TRBJ2-7, with a possible D match to TRBD2 (6 bases). The CDR3 spans 12 residues. CDR1 MDHEN and CDR2 SYDVKM come from the germline V gene. Trimming removed 10 bases from V and 7 bases from J, with 17 bases in between. The CDR3 spells CATTGSFSEQYF. CDR3 sequence (DNA): TGTGCCACCACCGGGAGTTTCTCGGAGCAGTACTTC.

The V gene is TRBV10-3, the J gene TRBJ2-7; the match to TRBD1 covers 9 bases. The CDR3 spans 15 residues. Germline loops: CDR1 ENHRY, CDR2 SYGVKD. The junction had 3 bases not matched to a gene; V was cut back by 1 base and J by 2 bases. CDR3 DNA sequence: TGTGCCATCAGTGAGTTGGGACAGGGTCCCTACGAGCAGTACTTC. Translation: CAISELGQGPYEQYF.

The V and J genes are TRBV5-4 and TRBJ1-1; D uncertain. Germline V gene lookup returns CDR1 SGHNT and CDR2 YYREEE (reference sequence). The CDR3 runs 14 residues. V was trimmed by 6 bases and J by 1 base, leaving 13 bases between them. The CDR3 DNA is TGTGCCAGCACCCCAAGGGAGGGGAACACTGAAGCTTTCTTT. It specifies CASTPREGNTEAFF. Complete variable domain (other parts from reference TRBV5-4 and TRBJ1-1): ETGVTQSPTHLIKTRGQQVTLRCSSQSGHNTVSWYQQALGQGPQFIFQYYREEENGRGNFPPRFSGLQFPNYSSELNVNALELDDSALYLCASTPREGNTEAFFGQGTRLTVV.

The chain recombines TRBV29-1 with TRBJ2-3; 8 bases are a match to TRBD2. CDR3 length: 13 amino acids. Germline V gene data show CDR1 as SQVTM and CDR2 as ANQGSEA. Trimming removed 4 bases from V and 5 bases from J; junction bases left unmatched: 5. The CDR3 region is CSVGAGGVDTQYF. DNA for the CDR3: TGCAGCGTTGGCGCGGGAGGTGTAGATACGCAGTATTTT.

The chain has TRBV7-8 and TRBJ2-7, with D perhaps TRBD2 (6 bases). V was cut by 5 bases and J by 5 bases, with 13 bases left in between. Germline CDR1 reads SGHVS; CDR2 reads FQNEAQ. This CDR3 is built from 13 residues. This CDR3 reads CASSHRGSHEQYF. The DNA for the CDR3 is TGTGCCAGCAGCCACCGGGGGTCCCACGAGCAGTACTTC. Filled out from reference TRBV7-8 and TRBJ2-7, the complete variable domain reads GAGVSQSPRYKVAKRGQDVALRCDPISGHVSLFWYQQALGQGPEFLTYFQNEAQLDKSGLPSDRFFAERPEGSVSTLKIQRTQQEDSAVYLCASSHRGSHEQYFGPGTRLTVT.

The chain couples TRBV5-8 to TRBJ2-3; the match to TRBD1 covers 7 bases. Per the germline V gene, CDR1 is SGHTS and CDR2 is YDEGEE. The CDR3 spans 15 residues. V was clipped by 0 bases and J by 3 bases; unmatched bases: 4. CDR3 in amino acids: CASSLGQGVTDTQYF. The CDR3 DNA reads as TGTGCCAGCAGCTTGGGGCAGGGGGTGACAGATACGCAGTATTTT.

The V and J genes are TRBV29-1 and TRBJ2-2; 7 bases align to TRBD1. V lost 7 bases to trimming and J lost 2 bases; unmatched junction nucleotides: 10. CDR3 length: 15 amino acids. The germline CDR1 and CDR2 sequences are SQVTM and ANQGSEA. This chain's CDR3 is CSGRAGTENTGELFF. The CDR3 DNA is TGCAGCGGTCGAGCCGGGACAGAAAACACCGGGGAGCTGTTTTTT.

The chain uses TRBV29-1 and TRBJ2-3; maybe TRBD2 (5 bases). Deletions cut 2 bases from V and 11 bases from J, with 20 bases between. The CDR3 consists of 14 residues. Looked up from germline, CDR1 is SQVTM and CDR2 is ANQGSEA. The CDR3 here is CSVEPTSFLEGQYF. CDR3 nucleotides: TGCAGCGTTGAACCCACCTCCTTCCTTGAGGGGCAGTATTTT.

V usage is TRBV19 and J usage is TRBJ2-1; no clear D gene. Trimming pared 7 bases from V and 5 bases from J, leaving 18 bases between. The CDR3 is 15 amino acids. Germline values: CDR1 LNHDA, CDR2 SQIVND (reference sequence). The CDR3 sequence: CASTSWGSRHNEQFF. In DNA, the CDR3 is TGTGCCAGTACCTCTTGGGGTAGCCGTCACAATGAGCAGTTCTTC.

Concerning this clone itself: At one end the junction does not follow the germline gene, possibly because of a read error. This rearrangement joins TRBV7-7 to TRBJ1-5; 7 nucleotides align to TRBD1. Germline loops: CDR1 SSHAT, CDR2 FNYEAQ (reference sequence). This CDR3 comprises 15 residues. This chain's CDR3 is CASSRNRGGRQPQHF. Here the CDR3 DNA reads TGTGCTAGCAGCCGCAACAGGGGAGGTCGTCAGCCCCAGCATTTT. Variable domain in full (rest from reference TRBV7-7 and TRBJ1-5): GAGVSQSPRYKVTKRGQDVTLRCDPISSHATLYWYQQALGQGPEFLTYFNYEAQPDKSGLPSDRFSAERPEGSISTLTIQRTEQRDSAMYRCASSRNRGGRQPQHFGDGTRLSIL.

This clone was counted once. This sequence joins TRBV7-8 and TRBJ1-2, with a possible D match to TRBD1 (5 bases). CDR1 SGHVS and CDR2 FQNEAQ come from the germline V gene. V lost 3 bases to trimming and J lost 8 bases, with 13 bases between them. There are 13 residues in the CDR3. CDR3 residues: CASSFADMRGYTF. The CDR3 bases are TGTGCCAGCAGCTTCGCGGACATGCGGGGCTACACCTTC.

The rearrangement uses TRBV5-5 and TRBJ1-5; TRBD1 aligns across 7 bases. The CDR3 runs to 17 residues. V dropped 4 bases and J dropped 1; count of bases not matched to a gene: 11. The germline CDR1 and CDR2 sequences are SGHKS and YYEKEE (reference sequence). CDR3 region: CASSKAGGGKSNQPQHF. DNA for the CDR3: TGTGCCAGCAGCAAAGCAGGGGGAGGAAAAAGCAATCAGCCCCAGCATTTT. Based on the CDR3 plus reference TRBV5-5 and TRBJ1-5, the full variable domain is DAGVTQSPTHLIKTRGQQVTLRCSPISGHKSVSWYQQVLGQGPQFIFQYYEKEERGRGNFPDRFSARQFPNYSSELNVNALLLGDSALYLCASSKAGGGKSNQPQHFGDGTRLSIL.

J is TRBJ2-7 and V is TRBV28; TRBD2 aligns across 7 bases. From germline, CDR1 is MDHEN and CDR2 SYDVKM. J was trimmed by 6 bases and V by 2 bases; bases with no gene match: 10. The CDR3 has 15 amino acids. The CDR3 loop reads CASSLIAGDVREQYF. The CDR3 bases are TGTGCCAGCAGTTTAATCGCGGGAGATGTTCGCGAGCAGTACTTC.

J is TRBJ1-2 and V is TRBV6-1; 8 bases line up with TRBD1. After removal of 5 bases from V and 1 base from J, the junction contained 3 bases not matched to a gene. Germline CDR1 MNHNS, CDR2 SASEGT. This CDR3 is built from 14 residues. The CDR3 bases are TGTGCCAGCAGTAGGGACAGGTTTAACTATGGCTACACCTTC. This codes for CASSRDRFNYGYTF.